Each of the 30 T cell receptor beta chains below was sequenced from the same sample in a study of TIL therapy for anti-PD-1-resistant metastatic lung cancer. As to time point: pre-treatment sample, taken before nivolumab and TIL therapy. This was the immunoSEQ v3 assay. Only in-frame clones appear in the TCRdb table, and some are missing; sequencing was by immunoSEQ multiplex PCR. The sample lists approximately 50,000 clones, around three quarters occurring once. The material sequenced was blood, taken at baseline. The receptors here all came from a man aged 65-85 years with non-small cell lung cancer.

V usage is TRBV27 and J usage is TRBJ2-7, with D uncertain. Germline V lookup: CDR1 MNHEY, CDR2 SMNVEV (reference sequence). With 4 bases removed from V and 3 bases from J, the gap between germline ends came to 4 bases. The length of the CDR3 is 11 residues. CDR3 loop: CASSSYYEQYF. In DNA, the CDR3 is TGTGCCAGCAGTTCTTACTACGAGCAGTACTTC.

This clone was detected a few times. The V gene is TRBV20-1, the J gene TRBJ1-2; D might be TRBD1 (5 bases). Germline V gene sequence: CDR1 DFQATT, CDR2 SNEGSKA (reference sequence). Trimming left V 6 bases short and J 4 bases short, with 9 bases between. The CDR3 sequence is 11 residues long. The CDR3 loop is CSATTVYGYTF. CDR3 nucleotides: TGCAGTGCCACGACAGTCTATGGCTACACCTTC.

CDR3 coding DNA: TGCAGCGTTGCAGCCCTGGGACAGGGGGCAGCTGAAGCTTTCTTT. This encodes CSVAALGQGAAEAFF. The chain combines TRBV29-1 with TRBJ1-1, with 12 bases lining up with TRBD1. After removal of 4 bases from V and 6 bases from J, the junction contained 9 bases not matched to a gene. The V gene's germline CDR1 is SQVTM and CDR2 ANQGSEA. This CDR3 has 15 residues. The full variable domain, with the rest looked up from reference TRBV29-1 and TRBJ1-1, is SAVISQKPSRDICQRGTSLTIQCQVDSQVTMMFWYRQQPGQSLTLIATANQGSEATYESGFVIDKFPISRPNLTFSTLTVSNMSPEDSSIYLCSVAALGQGAAEAFFGQGTRLTVV.

The chain joins TRBV11-2 to TRBJ2-2; D perhaps matches TRBD1 (6 bases). The CDR3 loop spans 16 amino acids. Trimming shortened V by 5 bases and J by 0 bases, and 13 bases separated the two germline ends. Germline V gene data show CDR1 as SGHAT and CDR2 as FQNNGV. Here the CDR3 DNA reads TGTGCCAGCAGCCCCGGGACAACAGCGAACACCGGGGAGCTGTTTTTT. Encoded protein: CASSPGTTANTGELFF.

The rearrangement joins TRBV7-3 to TRBJ2-1; D is undetermined. V shed 2 bases and J shed 0 bases, with 11 bases lying between them. This CDR3 has 16 amino acids. Looked up from germline, CDR1 is SGHTA and CDR2 is FQGTGA. The CDR3 sequence is CASSLRRGDSYNEQFF. DNA for the CDR3: TGTGCCAGCAGCTTACGGCGCGGTGACTCCTACAATGAGCAGTTCTTC.

The rearrangement uses TRBV6-1 and TRBJ1-6; tentative D call: TRBD1 (6 bases). The length of the CDR3 is 15 residues. The germline V gene encodes CDR1 MNHNS and CDR2 SASEGT. V was pared by 4 bases and J by 7 bases, with 14 bases between. The chain's CDR3 is CASSGQTGSNSPLHF. In nucleotides, the CDR3 is TGTGCCAGCAGTGGCCAAACAGGGAGCAATTCACCCCTCCACTTT.

The CDR3 loop reads CASSLSGTSADTQYF. The CDR3 DNA reads as TGTGCCAGCAGTTTATCTGGGACTAGCGCAGATACGCAGTATTTT. The chain carries TRBV27 and TRBJ2-3; the match to TRBD2 covers 10 bases. The CDR3 spans 15 residues. Germline CDR1 is MNHEY and CDR2 is SMNVEV (reference sequence). V was pared by 0 bases and J by 4 bases, with 1 base of the junction left unmatched.

V and J are TRBV2 and TRBJ2-1, with D perhaps TRBD1 (5 bases). V was cut by 8 bases and J by 8 bases, with 19 bases left in between. The germline gives CDR1 SNHLY, CDR2 FYNNEI. The CDR3 has 14 amino acids. The CDR3 loop is CASLQDIVNYEQFF. CDR3 DNA sequence: TGTGCCAGCCTCCAGGACATCGTAAATTATGAGCAGTTCTTC.

This rearrangement joins TRBV7-2 to TRBJ2-1; D might be TRBD2 (6 bases). The CDR3 has 15 residues. Germline V CDR1 and CDR2: SGHTA, FQGNSA. The ends were cut back, 1 base at V and 7 bases at J, with 14 bases in the middle. This CDR3 is CASSLDAGPGNEQFF. CDR3 in DNA: TGTGCCAGCAGCTTAGATGCGGGACCGGGAAATGAGCAGTTCTTC.

This clone was found a few times. V is TRBV6-5 and J is TRBJ2-3; weak D call: TRBD2 (7 bases). This CDR3 region has 12 residues. Looked up from germline, CDR1 is MNHEY and CDR2 is SVGAGI. Trimming removed 10 bases from V and 4 bases from J, with 12 bases in between. As DNA, the CDR3 is TGTGCCACCGGGGAGGGGGCAGATACGCAGTATTTT. Amino acids: CATGEGADTQYF.

The chain links TRBV6-1 to TRBJ2-3, with TRBD2 identical over 11 bases. Germline trimming cut 1 base from V and 7 bases from J; bases unmatched to any gene: 4. CDR3 length: 15 amino acids. The V gene's germline CDR1 is MNHNS and CDR2 SASEGT. The CDR3 is CASSEGPSGRNTQYF. Written as DNA, the CDR3 is TGTGCCAGCAGTGAAGGTCCTAGCGGGAGGAATACGCAGTATTTT.

The CDR3 sequence is CASSLTRPSYEQYF. The CDR3 DNA follows: TGTGCCAGCAGCTTGACTAGGCCATCCTACGAGCAGTACTTC. This chain uses TRBV11-2 with TRBJ2-7, with a tentative D call TRBD2 (6 bases). The germline gives CDR1 SGHAT, CDR2 FQNNGV. Trimming shortened V by 3 bases and J by 1 base, and 10 bases separated the two germline ends. The CDR3 is made up of 14 amino acids. The full variable domain, completed using reference TRBV11-2 and TRBJ2-7, is EAGVAQSPRYKIIEKRQSVAFWCNPISGHATLYWYQQILGQGPKLLIQFQNNGVVDDSQLPKDRFSAERLKGVDSTLKIQPAKLEDSAVYLCASSLTRPSYEQYFGPGTRLTVT.

The genes are TRBV7-3 and TRBJ2-6; D not resolved. Germline-derived CDR1 and CDR2 are SGHTA and FQGTGA. Trimming removed 0 bases at V and 0 bases at J, with 6 bases between. CDR3 length equals 16 residues. CDR3 bases: TGTGCCAGCAGCTTAACCCTTGGCTCTGGGGCCAACGTCCTGACTTTC. Its translation: CASSLTLGSGANVLTF.

This clone was found once. The V and J genes are TRBV11-2 and TRBJ2-1; 9 bases align to TRBD2. The trim removed 10 bases at V and 3 bases at J, leaving 22 bases unmatched. The CDR3 sequence is 19 residues long. The germline V gene encodes CDR1 SGHAT and CDR2 FQNNGV. The CDR3 nucleotides read TGTGCCAACACTAATTCTCCCCTGGCCTTAGCGGGAGACTACAATGAGCAGTTCTTC. It codes for CANTNSPLALAGDYNEQFF.

In this sample, this clone turned up a few times. The J gene is TRBJ2-3, the V gene TRBV7-9; D not certain. The CDR3 spans 13 residues. Trimming left V 4 bases short and J 2 bases short, with 7 bases between. Per the germline V gene, CDR1 is SEHNR and CDR2 is FQNEAQ (reference sequence). This chain's CDR3 is CASSSSTTDTQYF. CDR3 DNA: TGTGCCAGCAGCTCGAGCACCACAGATACGCAGTATTTT.

This clone was counted between two and nine times. The V gene is TRBV7-9, the J gene TRBJ2-7; 9 nucleotides align to TRBD2. Germline loops: CDR1 SEHNR, CDR2 FQNEAQ (reference sequence). This CDR3 comprises 16 residues. V lost 2 bases, J lost 0 bases, and 5 bases stayed unmatched. The CDR3 region is CASSLLGSGSSYEQYF. CDR3 bases: TGTGCCAGCAGCTTATTAGGTAGCGGGAGCTCCTACGAGCAGTACTTC.

This clone was counted between two and nine times. This chain links TRBV28 with TRBJ2-7; 7 bases are shared with TRBD1. CDR1 is MDHEN and CDR2 is SYDVKM in the germline V gene. V shed 6 bases, J shed 2 bases, and the junction held 7 bases outside the gene matches. The CDR3 consists of 14 residues. DNA for the CDR3: TGTGCCAGCAGCCTCCGGACAGGTACCTACGAGCAGTACTTC. Its translation: CASSLRTGTYEQYF.

As concerns this clone: The germline gene is not matched at one end of the junction; a read error may be the cause. CDR3 residues: CASSPGGQANNEQFF. The CDR3, as DNA: TGTGCTAGCAGCCCCGGGGGGCAGGCTAACAATGAGCAGTTCTTC. The rearrangement links TRBV7-7 to TRBJ2-1; a weak D match, TRBD2 (7 bases). Germline loops: CDR1 SSHAT, CDR2 FNYEAQ (reference sequence). This CDR3 is 15 amino acids long. Together with reference TRBV7-7 and TRBJ2-1, the CDR3 gives the full variable domain: GAGVSQSPRYKVTKRGQDVTLRCDPISSHATLYWYQQALGQGPEFLTYFNYEAQPDKSGLPSDRFSAERPEGSISTLTIQRTEQRDSAMYRCASSPGGQANNEQFFGPGTRLTVL.

This chain joins TRBV4-1 and TRBJ2-1, with 7 bases lining up with TRBD1. V shed 4 bases, J shed 5 bases, and the junction held 14 bases outside the gene matches. The CDR3 is 17 amino acids. Germline CDR1 MGHRA, CDR2 YSYEKL. CDR3: CASSRRQGIIEHNEQFF. CDR3 coding DNA: TGCGCCAGCAGCCGGAGACAGGGCATCATAGAACACAATGAGCAGTTCTTC.

The chain has TRBV27 and TRBJ1-6; 8 bases fit TRBD1. This CDR3 contains 14 residues. Trimming removed 4 bases from V and 7 bases from J; junction bases left unmatched: 3. The germline CDR1 and CDR2 sequences are MNHEY and SMNVEV (reference sequence). The CDR3 sequence is CASSSAGGNSPLHF. The CDR3 nucleotides are TGTGCCAGCAGTTCAGCAGGGGGCAATTCACCCCTCCACTTT.

The chain combines TRBV5-1 with TRBJ2-1; perhaps TRBD2 as D (7 bases). From germline, CDR1 is SGHRS and CDR2 YFSETQ. Deletions cut 5 bases from V and 1 base from J, with 13 bases between. The CDR3 is made up of 15 amino acids. CDR3 sequence (DNA): TGCGCCAGCAGAACTGGGGGGGCTTCCTACAATGAGCAGTTCTTC. This gives the protein CASRTGGASYNEQFF.

The rearrangement joins TRBV5-1 to TRBJ1-1; 7 bases fit TRBD1. Per germline, CDR1 SGHRS and CDR2 YFSETQ. The CDR3 covers 14 residues. After removal of 5 bases from V and 3 bases from J, the junction contained 7 bases not matched to a gene. The DNA for the CDR3 is TGCGCCAGCAGACGGGACAGTCATGACACTGAAGCTTTCTTT. Amino acid sequence: CASRRDSHDTEAFF.

This sequence joins TRBV19 and TRBJ2-7, with no clear D. The CDR3 sequence is 14 residues long. The V gene's germline CDR1 is LNHDA and CDR2 SQIVND (reference sequence). Deletions cut 5 bases from V and 4 bases from J, with 15 bases between. CDR3 in DNA: TGTGCCAGTAGTTTGATAGGGAACGGGTACGAGCAGTACTTC. Translated, it gives CASSLIGNGYEQYF.

The chain couples TRBV25-1 to TRBJ1-6, with D hard to call. The CDR3 length is 14 residues. Trimming shortened V by 5 bases and J by 0 bases, and 5 bases separated the two germline ends. Germline CDR1 reads MGHDK; CDR2 reads SYGVNS. The CDR3 loop is CASSSFSYNSPLHF. As DNA, the CDR3 is TGTGCCAGCAGTTCCTTCTCCTATAATTCACCCCTCCACTTT.

The chain carries TRBV19 and TRBJ2-7; either TRBD1 or TRBD2 may supply D (5 bases each). V was cut by 4 bases and J by 2 bases, with 15 bases left in between. Germline lookup yields CDR1 LNHDA and CDR2 SQIVND (reference sequence). This CDR3 is built from 15 residues. In DNA form, the CDR3 reads TGTGCCAGTAGTACCCCTGGGGGAGCTCCCTACGAGCAGTACTTC. This translates into CASSTPGGAPYEQYF.

This rearrangement joins TRBV4-3 to TRBJ2-1; 10 positions agree with TRBD2. Germline values: CDR1 LGHNA, CDR2 YSLEER. The V segment lost 0 bases and the J segment 2 bases; nucleotides outside the gene matches: 7. The CDR3 totals 18 residues. The CDR3 protein is CASSQDSGLAIPYNEQFF. In DNA, the CDR3 is TGCGCCAGCAGCCAAGACTCGGGACTAGCGATACCCTACAATGAGCAGTTCTTC.

This chain joins TRBV15 and TRBJ2-2; 8 positions match TRBD1. From germline, CDR1 is LNHNV and CDR2 YYDKDF (reference sequence). V trimming: 2 bases; J trimming: 6 bases; junction bases outside the gene matches: 11. This CDR3 contains 17 residues. The chain's CDR3 is CATSRTSRGPDAGELFF. The CDR3 region has the DNA TGTGCCACCAGCAGAACTTCCAGGGGGCCCGACGCCGGGGAGCTGTTTTTT.

This clone was seen a single time. The chain is built from TRBV4-2 and TRBJ1-4; perhaps TRBD1 as D (5 bases). V was pared by 0 bases and J by 2 bases, with 13 bases between. The CDR3 is 17 amino acids. Germline V CDR1 and CDR2: LGHNA, YNFKEQ. CDR3 in amino acids: CASSQDQGGRTNEKLFF. The CDR3, as DNA: TGTGCCAGCAGCCAAGATCAGGGAGGAAGGACTAATGAAAAACTGTTTTTT.

Details on this clone: Other DNA sequences in this sample translate to the same CDR3. The chain combines TRBV5-1 with TRBJ1-5; 7 bases are a match to TRBD1. From germline, CDR1 is SGHRS and CDR2 YFSETQ. J gave up 0 bases and V 1 base, and 1 base lay outside the gene matches. The CDR3 extends over 15 amino acids. This chain's CDR3 is CASSLTGDSNQPQHF. In DNA form, the CDR3 reads TGCGCCAGCAGCTTGACAGGGGATAGCAATCAGCCCCAGCATTTT.

V and J are TRBV4-1 and TRBJ2-5, with 7 bases identical to TRBD2. J was trimmed by 4 bases and V by 1 base; bases with no gene match: 12. Germline V gives CDR1 MGHRA, CDR2 YSYEKL. The CDR3 runs 17 residues. In DNA, the CDR3 is TGCGCCAGCAGCCAAGGTCGTTGGGGGAGCGGGGTAGAGACCCAGTACTTC. This codes for CASSQGRWGSGVETQYF.